The clone carrying this T cell receptor (beta chain) has just a few counts. No antigen is known for it. The data were taken from a study of Ad26.COV2.S vaccination and SARS-CoV-2 variants. Turning to the study itself: Ad26.COV2.S was injected intramuscularly once or twice, 56 days apart.

Measured with immunoSEQ multiplex PCR; TCRdb has only the in-frame clones, and not every one. The data contain just under 250,000 clones, roughly 88% of them seen just once; the ten biggest clones take up about 10%. The CDR3 totals 15 residues. Trimming cost V 2 bases and J 0 bases, with 10 bases left between them. CDR1 is LNHDA, CDR2 SQIVND, per germline (reference sequence). Sample treatment: 15 to 20 received Ad26.COV2.S at low or high dose, single or two shots; 5 received placebo; per-sample allocation not given. Samples analyzed were those drawn on day 63 after the first vaccine or placebo injection. Notes on the study in general: People who got the vaccine or the placebo had similar non-spike TCR breadth. An underestimation of total T cell responses may have resulted from the TCR breadth and depth analyses. Vaccinated individuals (as opposed to placebo recipients) had higher spike-specific TCR breadth.

This specimen was peripheral blood, taken in a trial of Ad26.COV2.S vaccine versus placebo. The sequence was obtained from a person between 18 and 65 years old who received the Ad26.COV2.S COVID-19 vaccine or a placebo. The chain uses TRBV19 and TRBJ1-1, with TRBD1 as a possible D gene (5 bases). The CDR3 reads CASSIQGGLNTEAFF. As DNA, the CDR3 is TGTGCCAGTAGTATACAGGGTGGTTTGAACACTGAAGCTTTCTTT. Filled out from reference TRBV19 and TRBJ1-1, the complete variable domain reads DGGITQSPKYLFRKEGQNVTLSCEQNLNHDAMYWYRQDPGQGLRLIYYSQIVNDFQKGDIAEGYSVSREKKESFPLTVTSAQKNPTAFYLCASSIQGGLNTEAFFGQGTRLTVV.